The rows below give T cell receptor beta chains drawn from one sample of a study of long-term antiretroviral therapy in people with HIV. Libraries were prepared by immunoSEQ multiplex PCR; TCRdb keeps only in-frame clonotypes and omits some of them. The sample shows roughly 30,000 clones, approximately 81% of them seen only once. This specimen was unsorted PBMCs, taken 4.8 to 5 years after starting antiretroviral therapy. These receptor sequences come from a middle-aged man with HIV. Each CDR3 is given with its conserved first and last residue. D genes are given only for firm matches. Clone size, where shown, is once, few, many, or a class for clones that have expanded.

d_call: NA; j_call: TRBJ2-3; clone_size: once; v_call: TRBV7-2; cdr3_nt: TGTGCCAGCAGCGCCGGACTTTCGTTTAGCACAGATACGCAGTATTTT; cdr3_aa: CASSAGLSFSTDTQYF
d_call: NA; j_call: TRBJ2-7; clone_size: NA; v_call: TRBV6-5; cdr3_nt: TGTGCCAGTTCAATCAGGACAGAGACCTACGAGCAGTACTTC; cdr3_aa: CASSIRTETYEQYF
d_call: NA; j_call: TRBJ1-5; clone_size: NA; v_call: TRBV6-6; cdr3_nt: TGTGCCAGCAGTCGGGGGGTCGAGGTTCAGCCCCAGCATTTT; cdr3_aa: CASSRGVEVQPQHF
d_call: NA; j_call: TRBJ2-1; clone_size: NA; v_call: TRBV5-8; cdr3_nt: TGTGCCAGCAGCTTGGCCCAGGAATACAATGAGCAGTTCTTC; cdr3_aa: CASSLAQEYNEQFF
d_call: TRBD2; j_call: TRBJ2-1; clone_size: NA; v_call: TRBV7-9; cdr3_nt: TGTGCCAGCAGCTTAGGACTAGCGGGAGTATTACCCGGGCCGTTCTTC; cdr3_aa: CASSLGLAGVLPGPFF
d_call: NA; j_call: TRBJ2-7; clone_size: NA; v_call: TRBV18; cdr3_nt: TGTGCCAGCTCAAGGGACGGATCCTACGAGCAGTACTTC; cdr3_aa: CASSRDGSYEQYF
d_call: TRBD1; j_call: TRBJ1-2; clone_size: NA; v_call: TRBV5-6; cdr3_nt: TGTGCCAGCAGCTACTCCGGGACAGGAACGAACACCTTC; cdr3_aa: CASSYSGTGTNTF
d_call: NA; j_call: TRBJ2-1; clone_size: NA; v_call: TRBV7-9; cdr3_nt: TGTGCCAGCAGCCCCCTTGGATCTTACAATGAGCAGTTCTTC; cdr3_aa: CASSPLGSYNEQFF
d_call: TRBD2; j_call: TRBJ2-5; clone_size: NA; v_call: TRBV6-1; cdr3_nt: TGTGCCAGCAGTGAAGAGGGAGGGGAGGAGACCCAGTACTTC; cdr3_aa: CASSEEGGEETQYF
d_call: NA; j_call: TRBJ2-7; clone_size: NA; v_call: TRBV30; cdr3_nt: TGTGCCTGGAGTGTCCGGAAGGGGCTTCTACGATCCTACGAGCAGTACTTC; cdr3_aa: CAWSVRKGLLRSYEQYF
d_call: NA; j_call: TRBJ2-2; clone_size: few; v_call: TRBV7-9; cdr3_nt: TGTGCCAGCAGCCAGGACACCGGGGAGCTGTTTTTT; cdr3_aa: CASSQDTGELFF
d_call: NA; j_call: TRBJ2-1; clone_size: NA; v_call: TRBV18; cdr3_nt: TGTGCCAGCTCGTCGAAGAATGAGCAGTTCTTC; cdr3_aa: CASSSKNEQFF
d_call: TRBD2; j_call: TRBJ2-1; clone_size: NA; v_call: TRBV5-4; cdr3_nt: TGTGCCAGCAGGCCCCTAGCGGGAGGGTGGAATGAGCAGTTCTTC; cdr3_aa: CASRPLAGGWNEQFF
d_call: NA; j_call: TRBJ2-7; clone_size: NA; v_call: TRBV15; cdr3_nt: TGTGCCACCAGCAGAGCTGGGCAGAGCTCCTACGAGCAGTACTTC; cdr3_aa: CATSRAGQSSYEQYF
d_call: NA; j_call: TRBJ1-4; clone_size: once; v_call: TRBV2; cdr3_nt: TGTGCCAGCAGTGGTATGGTGGCCGCTAATGAAAAACTGTTTTTT; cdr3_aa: CASSGMVAANEKLFF
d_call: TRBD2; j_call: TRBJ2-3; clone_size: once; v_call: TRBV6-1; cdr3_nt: TGTGCCAGCAGTGAACTAGCGGGGGGGCTAGATACGCAGTATTTT; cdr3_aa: CASSELAGGLDTQYF
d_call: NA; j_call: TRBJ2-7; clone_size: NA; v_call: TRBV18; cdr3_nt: TGTGCCAGCTCACCAATGAGACAGAAAGTCGCGGAGCAGTACTTC; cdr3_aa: CASSPMRQKVAEQYF
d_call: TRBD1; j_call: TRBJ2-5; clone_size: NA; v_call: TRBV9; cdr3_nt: TGTGCCAGCAGCCAAGGGACAGGGGGAGAGACCCAGTACTTC; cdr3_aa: CASSQGTGGETQYF
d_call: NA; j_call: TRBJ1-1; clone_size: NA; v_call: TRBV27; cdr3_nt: TGTGCCAGCAGTTTACAGGGGCGAACTGAAGCTTTCTTT; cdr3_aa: CASSLQGRTEAFF
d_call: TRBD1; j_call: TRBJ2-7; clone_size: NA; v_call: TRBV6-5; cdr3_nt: TGTGCCAGCAGTTACGGGACAGGGAGAGGCGAGCAGTACTTC; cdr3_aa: CASSYGTGRGEQYF
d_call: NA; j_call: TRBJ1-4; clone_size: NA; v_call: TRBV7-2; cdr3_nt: TGTGCCAGCAGCCGGACTAATGAAAAACTGTTTTTT; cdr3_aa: CASSRTNEKLFF
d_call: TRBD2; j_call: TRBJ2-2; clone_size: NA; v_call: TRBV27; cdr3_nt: TGTGCCAGCAGTCTCGGGACTATATATGTTGGGGAGCTGTTTTTT; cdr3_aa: CASSLGTIYVGELFF
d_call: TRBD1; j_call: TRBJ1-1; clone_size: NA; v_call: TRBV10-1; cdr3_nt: TGCGCCAGCAGTGAGTCTTTCCTCGTAGAGGGGGCTGGTGAAGCTTTCTTT; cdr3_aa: CASSESFLVEGAGEAFF
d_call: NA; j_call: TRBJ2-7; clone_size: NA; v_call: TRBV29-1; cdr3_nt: TGCAGCGTTGAATGGGTGGACGAGCAGTACTTC; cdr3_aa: CSVEWVDEQYF
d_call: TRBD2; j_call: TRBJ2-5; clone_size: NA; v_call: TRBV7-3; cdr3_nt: TGTGCCAGCAGCCGGACTAGCGGGAGGGCCGGCCCCCAAGAGACCCAGTACTTC; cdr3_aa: CASSRTSGRAGPQETQYF
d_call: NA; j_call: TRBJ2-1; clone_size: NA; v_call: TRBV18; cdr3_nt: TGTGCCAGCTCCCGGCGCCAGAGCGATAGCTACACTTCAACCTACAATGAGCAGTTCTTC; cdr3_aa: CASSRRQSDSYTSTYNEQFF
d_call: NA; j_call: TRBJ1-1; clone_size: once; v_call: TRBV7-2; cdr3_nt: TGTGCCAGCAGCTTAGGGGGCACACACCGTTATGAAGCTTTCTTT; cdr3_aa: CASSLGGTHRYEAFF
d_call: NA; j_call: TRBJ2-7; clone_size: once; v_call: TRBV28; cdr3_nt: TGTGCCAGCAGTCTGGGGCTGAAGGGTCTCTCCTACGAGCAGTACTTC; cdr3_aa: CASSLGLKGLSYEQYF
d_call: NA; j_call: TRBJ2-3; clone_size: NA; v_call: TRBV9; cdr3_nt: TGTGCCAGCAGCGTAGAGGGGGTACCCACAGATACGCAGTATTTT; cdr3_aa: CASSVEGVPTDTQYF
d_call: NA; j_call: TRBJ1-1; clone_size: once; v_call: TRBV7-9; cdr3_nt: TGTGCCAGCAGCTTAGCTATGGTGAACACTGAAGCTTTCTTT; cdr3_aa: CASSLAMVNTEAFF
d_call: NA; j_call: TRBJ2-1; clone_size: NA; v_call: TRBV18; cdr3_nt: TGTGCCAGCTCACCACCCCCAGGGAGCTCCTACAATGAGCAGTTCTTC; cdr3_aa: CASSPPPGSSYNEQFF
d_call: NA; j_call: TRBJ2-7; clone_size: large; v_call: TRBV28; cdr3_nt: TGTGCCAGCAGTTTGGTCAGCAGCTCCTACGAGCAGTACTTC; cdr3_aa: CASSLVSSSYEQYF
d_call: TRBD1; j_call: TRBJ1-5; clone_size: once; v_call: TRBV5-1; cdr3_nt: TGCGCCAGCAGCTCAGGGACAGGGGTGGACCAGCCCCAGCATTTT; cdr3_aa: CASSSGTGVDQPQHF
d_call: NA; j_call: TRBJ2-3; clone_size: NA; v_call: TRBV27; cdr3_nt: TGTGCCAGCAGTCACCCCGGCGTCACAGATACGCAGTATTTT; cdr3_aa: CASSHPGVTDTQYF
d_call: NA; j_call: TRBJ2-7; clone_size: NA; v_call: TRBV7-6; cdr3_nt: TGTGCCAGCAGCCTCAGGGGGGAGCCGTACGAGCAGTACTTC; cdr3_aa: CASSLRGEPYEQYF
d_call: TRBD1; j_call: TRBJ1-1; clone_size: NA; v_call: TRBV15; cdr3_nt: TGTGCCACCAGCCCCCGGACAGGGAAGGTGAACACTGAAGCTTTCTTT; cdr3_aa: CATSPRTGKVNTEAFF
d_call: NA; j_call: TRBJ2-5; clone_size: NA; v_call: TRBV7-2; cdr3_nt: TGTGCCAGCAGCTTAGTTGGATCCAAAGAGACCCAGTACTTC; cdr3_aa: CASSLVGSKETQYF
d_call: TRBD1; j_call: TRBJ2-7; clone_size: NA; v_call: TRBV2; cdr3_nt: TGTGCCAGCGGGGGACAGGGGGTCTACGAGCAGTACTTC; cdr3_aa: CASGGQGVYEQYF
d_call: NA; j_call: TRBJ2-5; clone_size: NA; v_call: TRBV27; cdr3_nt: TGTGCCAGCAGTCCTCTCACAGGGATGGAGACCCAGTACTTC; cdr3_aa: CASSPLTGMETQYF
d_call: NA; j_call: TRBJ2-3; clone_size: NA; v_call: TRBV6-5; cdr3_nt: TGTGCCAGCAGGACGGGGTGGGGTGGGAATACGCAGTATTTT; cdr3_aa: CASRTGWGGNTQYF
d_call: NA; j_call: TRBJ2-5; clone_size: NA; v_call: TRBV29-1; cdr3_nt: TGCAGCGTTGAAAGACGAGAGACCCAGTACTTC; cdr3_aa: CSVERRETQYF
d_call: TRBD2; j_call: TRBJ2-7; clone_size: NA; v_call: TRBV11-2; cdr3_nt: TGTGCCAGCAGCCCAAGGACGGGGGGTGGGGAGCAGTACTTC; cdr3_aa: CASSPRTGGGEQYF
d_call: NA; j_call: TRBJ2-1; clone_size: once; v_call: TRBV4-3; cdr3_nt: TGCGCCAGCAGCCGGGAGGGGGACTTCTCCTACAATGAGCAGTTCTTC; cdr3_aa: CASSREGDFSYNEQFF
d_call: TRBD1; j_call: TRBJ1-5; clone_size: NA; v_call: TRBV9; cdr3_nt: TGTGCCAGCAGTCCGGGACAGGGAGGACAGCCCCAGCATTTT; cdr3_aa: CASSPGQGGQPQHF